The rows below give T cell receptor beta chains drawn from one sample of a study of blood T cell repertoires in COVID-19. Some clones are missing from TCRdb's copy, which holds only in-frame ones; the method was immunoSEQ multiplex PCR. The sample shows some 320,000 clones, over 75% of them seen only once. The sample taken for sequencing was peripheral blood. The receptors derive from a human donor in a cohort sampled during active COVID-19. The CDR3 runs from the conserved cysteine through the conserved F or W. D genes are given only for firm matches. Not all rows give a size; the values are once, few, many and, for expanded clones, a class.

j_call | v_call | d_call | clone_size | cdr3_aa | cdr3_nt
TRBJ1-2 | TRBV5-1 | - | once | CASSLEAGDYGYTF | TGCGCCAGCAGCTTGGAGGCAGGGGACTATGGCTACACCTTC
TRBJ1-1 | TRBV7-9 | - | - | CASSLQGRTEAFF | TGTGCCAGCAGCTTGCAGGGGCGTACTGAAGCTTTCTTT
TRBJ2-3 | TRBV7-3 | - | - | CASSSNPTGTDTQYF | TGTGCCAGCAGCTCTAACCCTACTGGCACAGATACGCAGTATTTT
TRBJ1-1 | TRBV10-3 | - | - | CASRVERDSEAFF | TGTGCCTCCCGGGTGGAAAGGGACTCAGAAGCTTTCTTT
TRBJ2-1 | TRBV7-8 | TRBD1 | - | CASSPPGQGAGNEQFF | TGTGCCAGCAGCCCTCCCGGACAGGGGGCGGGGAATGAGCAGTTCTTC
TRBJ1-2 | TRBV10-3 | - | - | CAITGNYGYTF | TGTGCCATCACGGGGAACTATGGCTACACCTTC
TRBJ2-1 | TRBV5-1 | TRBD2 | - | CASSAGLERDEQFF | TGCGCCAGCAGCGCAGGACTAGAGAGAGATGAGCAGTTCTTC
TRBJ2-3 | TRBV7-9 | - | - | CASSLRGISDTQYF | TGTGCCAGCAGCTTAAGAGGGATCTCAGATACGCAGTATTTT
TRBJ1-1 | TRBV6-2/TRBV6-3 | - | - | CASSYAGVGTEAFF | TGTGCCAGCAGTTACGCGGGGGTCGGCACTGAAGCTTTCTTT
TRBJ1-1 | TRBV12-3/TRBV12-4 | - | - | CASTRYTEAFF | TGTGCCAGTACCAGGTACACTGAAGCTTTCTTT
TRBJ2-1 | TRBV3-1/TRBV3-2 | - | once | CASSQDVRRDNNEQFF | TGTGCCAGCAGCCAAGATGTCAGGCGGGATAACAATGAGCAGTTCTTC
TRBJ1-1 | TRBV6-5 | TRBD1 | - | CASSWSRQGNTEAFF | TGTGCCAGCAGTTGGTCACGACAGGGGAACACTGAAGCTTTCTTT
TRBJ2-7 | TRBV19 | TRBD2 | once | CASSSRTGLEGYEQYF | TGTGCCAGTAGTTCCCGGACCGGACTAGAGGGCTACGAGCAGTACTTC
TRBJ1-1 | TRBV30 | - | - | CAWSTAQGLMNTEAFF | TGTGCCTGGAGTACTGCACAGGGTTTGATGAACACTGAAGCTTTCTTT
TRBJ1-6 | TRBV27 | - | - | CASSSGYSPLHF | TGTGCCAGCAGTTCCGGTTATTCACCCCTCCACTTT
TRBJ1-4 | TRBV5-6 | - | - | CASSFGPQLFF | TGTGCCAGCAGCTTTGGGCCACAGCTGTTTTTT
TRBJ2-2 | TRBV11-2 | - | - | CASSLAANTGELFF | TGTGCCAGCAGTTTGGCAGCGAACACCGGGGAGCTGTTTTTT
TRBJ2-3 | TRBV7-3 | TRBD2 | - | CASSATGTSGGQADTQYF | TGTGCCAGCAGCGCCACCGGGACTAGCGGGGGACAGGCAGATACGCAGTATTTT
TRBJ1-1 | TRBV10-3 | - | - | CAISEGGNTEAFF | TGTGCCATCAGTGAAGGGGGAAACACTGAAGCTTTCTTT
TRBJ1-1 | TRBV6-5 | TRBD1 | - | CASSGTGGAEAFF | TGTGCCAGCAGCGGGACAGGGGGCGCTGAAGCTTTCTTT
TRBJ2-3 | TRBV5-1 | - | - | CASSLGSPTDTQYF | TGCGCCAGCAGCTTGGGTAGCCCCACAGATACGCAGTATTTT
TRBJ2-5 | TRBV28 | TRBD1 | - | CASSPGQRRETQYF | TGTGCCAGCAGTCCGGGACAGAGAAGGGAGACCCAGTACTTC
TRBJ2-3 | TRBV12-3/TRBV12-4 | - | - | CASSLQAPDTQYF | TGTGCCAGCAGTTTGCAGGCCCCAGATACGCAGTATTTT
TRBJ1-1 | TRBV25-1 | TRBD1 | few | CASSPNRGRTEAFF | TGTGCCAGCAGTCCTAACAGGGGGCGTACTGAAGCTTTCTTT
TRBJ2-7 | TRBV3-1/TRBV3-2 | - | - | CASSQVYRMGGDNTYEQYF | TGTGCCAGCAGCCAAGTCTATAGGATGGGAGGGGACAACACCTACGAGCAGTACTTC
TRBJ1-2 | TRBV6-5 | TRBD1 | - | CASSTRDRAGYTF | TGTGCCAGCAGTACCCGGGACAGGGCTGGCTACACCTTC
TRBJ1-1 | TRBV7-9 | - | - | CASSLQGVVTEAFF | TGTGCCAGCAGCCTCCAGGGTGTGGTCACTGAAGCTTTCTTT
TRBJ1-4 | TRBV28 | - | - | CASSSATATNEKLFF | TGTGCCAGCAGTTCAGCGACTGCAACTAATGAAAAACTGTTTTTT
TRBJ2-7 | TRBV6-5 | TRBD1 | - | CASGLRDRGSEQYF | TGTGCCAGCGGCCTCCGGGACAGGGGATCCGAGCAGTACTTC
TRBJ1-2 | TRBV19 | - | - | CASSIERTAYGYTF | TGTGCCAGTAGTATAGAGCGGACAGCGTATGGCTACACCTTC
TRBJ1-1 | TRBV20-1 | - | once | CSASVRGNTEAFF | TGCAGTGCTAGTGTCAGGGGGAACACTGAAGCTTTCTTT
TRBJ1-5 | TRBV20-1 | - | - | CSASGGGNQPQHF | TGCAGTGCCAGTGGGGGAGGCAATCAGCCCCAGCATTTT
TRBJ1-6 | TRBV4-1 | TRBD1 | once | CASSVTTGQGSPLHF | TGCGCCAGCAGTGTCACCACGGGACAGGGATCACCCCTCCACTTT
TRBJ2-2 | TRBV24-1 | TRBD1 | - | CATKTGGNTGELFF | TGTGCCACAAAGACAGGGGGGAACACCGGGGAGCTGTTTTTT
TRBJ1-1 | TRBV6-5 | - | - | CASSPYKNTEAFF | TGTGCCAGCAGTCCGTACAAGAACACTGAAGCTTTCTTT
TRBJ1-5 | TRBV7-3 | - | - | CASSLKAGLPQHF | TGTGCCAGCAGCTTAAAGGCCGGACTACCCCAGCATTTT
TRBJ1-3 | TRBV18 | TRBD1 | - | CASSPGTASSGNTIYF | TGTGCCAGCTCACCAGGGACAGCTTCCTCTGGAAACACCATATATTTT
TRBJ2-3 | TRBV3-1/TRBV3-2 | TRBD1 | - | CASSQLLGQGTDTQYF | TGTGCCAGCAGCCAATTACTAGGACAGGGGACAGATACGCAGTATTTT